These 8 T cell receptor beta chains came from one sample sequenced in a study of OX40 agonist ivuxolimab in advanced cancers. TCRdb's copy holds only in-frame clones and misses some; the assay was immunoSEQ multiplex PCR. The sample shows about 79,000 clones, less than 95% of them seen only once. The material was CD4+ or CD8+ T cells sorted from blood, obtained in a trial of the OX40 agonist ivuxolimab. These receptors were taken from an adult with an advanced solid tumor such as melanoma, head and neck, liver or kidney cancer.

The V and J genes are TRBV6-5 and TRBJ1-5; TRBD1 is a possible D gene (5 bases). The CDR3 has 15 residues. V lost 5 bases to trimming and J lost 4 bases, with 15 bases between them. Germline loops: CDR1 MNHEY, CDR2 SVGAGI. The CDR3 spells CASSGGQGGNQPQHF. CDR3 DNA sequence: TGTGCCAGCAGTGGAGGCCAGGGAGGAAATCAGCCCCAGCATTTT.

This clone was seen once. The CDR3 DNA reads TGTGCCAGCAAACGGGACAGGGACAATGAGCAGTTCTTC. This encodes CASKRDRDNEQFF. This chain links TRBV2 with TRBJ2-1; 9 nucleotides align to TRBD1. The CDR3 length is 13 residues. Germline CDR1 and CDR2: SNHLY and FYNNEI. V was pared by 7 bases and J by 5 bases, with 3 bases of the junction left unmatched.

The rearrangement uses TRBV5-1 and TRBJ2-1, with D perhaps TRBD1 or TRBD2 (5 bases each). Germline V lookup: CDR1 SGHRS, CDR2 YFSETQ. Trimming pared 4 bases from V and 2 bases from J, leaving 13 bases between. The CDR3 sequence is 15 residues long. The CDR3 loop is CASSPAQGAYNEQFF. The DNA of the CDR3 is TGCGCCAGCAGCCCGGCGCAGGGAGCCTACAATGAGCAGTTCTTC.

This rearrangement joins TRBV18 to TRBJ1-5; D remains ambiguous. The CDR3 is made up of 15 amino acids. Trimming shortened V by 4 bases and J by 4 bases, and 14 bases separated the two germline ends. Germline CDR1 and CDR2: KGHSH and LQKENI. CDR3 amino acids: CASSQAQAGNQPQHF. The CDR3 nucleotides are TGTGCCAGCTCACAGGCCCAGGCGGGGAATCAGCCCCAGCATTTT.

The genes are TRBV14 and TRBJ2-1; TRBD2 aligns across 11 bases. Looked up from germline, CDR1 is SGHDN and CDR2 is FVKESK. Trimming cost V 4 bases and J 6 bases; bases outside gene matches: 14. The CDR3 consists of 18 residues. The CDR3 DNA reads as TGTGCCAGCAGCCGACACATTCCCGGTAGCGGGGGGGGCAATGAGCAGTTCTTC. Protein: CASSRHIPGSGGGNEQFF.

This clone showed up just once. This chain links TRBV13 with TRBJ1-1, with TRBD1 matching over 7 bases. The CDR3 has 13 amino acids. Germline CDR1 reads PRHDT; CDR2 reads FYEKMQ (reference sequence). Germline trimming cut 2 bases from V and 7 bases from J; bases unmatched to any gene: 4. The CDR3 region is CASSLQGGGEAFF. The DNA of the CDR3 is TGTGCCAGCAGCTTACAGGGGGGTGGTGAAGCTTTCTTT.

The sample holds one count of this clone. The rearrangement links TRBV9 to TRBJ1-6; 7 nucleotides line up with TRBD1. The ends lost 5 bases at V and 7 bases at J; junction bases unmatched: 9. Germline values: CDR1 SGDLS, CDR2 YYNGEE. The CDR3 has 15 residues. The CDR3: CASRDDRAANSPLHF. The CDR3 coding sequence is TGTGCCAGCAGAGATGACAGGGCAGCGAATTCACCCCTCCACTTT.

CDR3 loop: CASSLIGQGFQPQHF. The CDR3 DNA reads TGTGCCAGCAGTTTAATTGGGCAGGGGTTTCAGCCCCAGCATTTT. V gene TRBV6-1 combines with J gene TRBJ1-5; maybe TRBD1 (6 bases). The CDR3 extends over 15 amino acids. Germline CDR1 MNHNS, CDR2 SASEGT. V was shortened by 5 bases and J by 6 bases, with 17 bases between the two germline ends.